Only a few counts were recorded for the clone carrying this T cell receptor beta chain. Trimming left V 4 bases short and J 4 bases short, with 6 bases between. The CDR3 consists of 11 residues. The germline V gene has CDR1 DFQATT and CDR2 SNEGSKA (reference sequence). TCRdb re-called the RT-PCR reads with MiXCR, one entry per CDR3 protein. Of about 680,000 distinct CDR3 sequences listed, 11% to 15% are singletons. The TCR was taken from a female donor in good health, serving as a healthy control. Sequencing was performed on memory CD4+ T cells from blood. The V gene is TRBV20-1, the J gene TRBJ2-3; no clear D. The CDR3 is CSATWSDTQYF. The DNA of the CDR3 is TGCAGTGCTACCTGGTCAGATACGCAGTATTTT.